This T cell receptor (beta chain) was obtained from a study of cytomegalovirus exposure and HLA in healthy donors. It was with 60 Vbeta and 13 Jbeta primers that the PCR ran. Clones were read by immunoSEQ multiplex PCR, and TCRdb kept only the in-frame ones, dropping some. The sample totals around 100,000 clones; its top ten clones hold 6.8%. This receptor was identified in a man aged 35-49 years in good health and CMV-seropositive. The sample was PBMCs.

The CDR3 DNA sequence: TGTGCCAGCAGTGAAAACATCGGGACAGGGAGATTGGACACCGGGGAGCTGTTTTTT. As protein: CASSENIGTGRLDTGELFF. The chain joins TRBV6-4 to TRBJ2-2; 9 bases line up with TRBD1. This CDR3 is built from 19 residues. Germline V gives CDR1 MRHNA, CDR2 SNTAGT. J was trimmed by 3 bases and V by 3 bases; bases with no gene match: 14.